The 14 T cell receptor beta chains below come from one sample, sequenced in a study of identifying expanded T cells in peripheral blood. Data came from immunoSEQ multiplex PCR; TCRdb stores just in-frame clones and leaves some out. The table shows about 78,000 clones, with 84% occurring only once. The sample was blood. The receptor source for this set is a person between 18 and 75 years old in good health.

The CDR3 sequence is CASSLQSGELFF. The CDR3, as DNA: TGTGCCAGCAGCTTACAGTCCGGGGAGCTGTTTTTT. V is TRBV11-3 and J is TRBJ2-2, with D unresolved. Germline loops: CDR1 SGHNT, CDR2 YENEEA. CDR3 size: 12 residues. V dropped 2 bases and J dropped 6 bases, with 4 bases sitting between them.

The V call is TRBV23-1, the J call TRBJ2-1; possible D gene TRBD2, 6 bases. TRBV23-1 is sorted into the ORF group, with uncertain function. CDR3 length: 17 amino acids. The germline V and J ends were trimmed by 0 bases and 5 bases, with 17 bases remaining between them. The chain's CDR3 is CASSQSNGGVGDNEQFF. CDR3 DNA: TGCGCCAGCAGTCAATCAAATGGCGGGGTAGGGGACAATGAGCAGTTCTTC.

DNA for the CDR3: TGTGCCAGCAGCTTATGGCAGGGGCTTAGTGAAAAACTGTTTTTT. Protein: CASSLWQGLSEKLFF. This chain links TRBV7-8 with TRBJ1-4; D may be TRBD1 (6 bases). Trimming left V 2 bases short and J 7 bases short, with 14 bases between. The CDR3 contains 15 residues. From germline, CDR1 is SGHVS and CDR2 FQNEAQ.

The V gene is TRBV29-1, the J gene TRBJ2-1; D is possibly TRBD1 (6 bases). The V end was cut by 5 bases, the J end by 0 bases, with 8 bases between. This CDR3 is 13 amino acids long. Germline CDR1 is SQVTM and CDR2 is ANQGSEA. The CDR3 region has the DNA TGCAGCGTTCAGGGGATCTCCTACAATGAGCAGTTCTTC. Translated: CSVQGISYNEQFF.

The rearrangement uses TRBV5-4 and TRBJ2-3; 11 nucleotides match TRBD1. The CDR3 covers 16 residues. Germline CDR1 is SGHNT and CDR2 is YYREEE (reference sequence). The junction had 9 bases not matched to a gene; V was cut back by 5 bases and J by 4 bases. CDR3 nucleotides: TGTGCCAGCAGTTTTTCCCAGGGACAGGGGGCAGATACGCAGTATTTT. Translating gives CASSFSQGQGADTQYF. Drawing the rest from reference TRBV5-4 and TRBJ2-3, the complete variable domain is ETGVTQSPTHLIKTRGQQVTLRCSSQSGHNTVSWYQQALGQGPQFIFQYYREEENGRGNFPPRFSGLQFPNYSSELNVNALELDDSALYLCASSFSQGQGADTQYFGPGTRLTVL.

V is TRBV28 and J is TRBJ2-1; D remains ambiguous. The V gene lost 5 bases and the J gene lost 5 bases, with 16 bases spanning the gap. The V gene's germline CDR1 is MDHEN and CDR2 SYDVKM. This CDR3 spans 15 amino acids. Here the CDR3 DNA reads TGTGCCAGCAGTCCCCTAACTCGGTACGACAATGAGCAGTTCTTC. Translation gives CASSPLTRYDNEQFF.

The chain joins TRBV7-9 to TRBJ1-2; D call uncertain. V dropped 2 bases and J dropped 0 bases, with 13 bases sitting between them. The CDR3 runs 16 residues. From germline, CDR1 is SEHNR and CDR2 FQNEAQ (reference sequence). The CDR3 spells CASSLLPSAANYGYTF. In DNA, the CDR3 is TGTGCCAGCAGCTTACTACCGTCAGCCGCTAACTATGGCTACACCTTC. Full variable domain (remainder filled in from reference TRBV7-9 and TRBJ1-2): DTGVSQNPRHKITKRGQNVTFRCDPISEHNRLYWYRQTLGQGPEFLTYFQNEAQLEKSRLLSDRFSAERPKGSFSTLEIQRTEQGDSAMYLCASSLLPSAANYGYTFGSGTRLTVV.

The genes are TRBV2 and TRBJ1-5; D unresolved. V dropped 6 bases and J dropped 8 bases, with 17 bases sitting between them. Germline CDR1 reads SNHLY; CDR2 reads FYNNEI. CDR3 length: 14 amino acids. The CDR3 protein is CASRPDISWKPQHF. The CDR3 DNA reads as TGTGCCAGCAGGCCTGATATATCATGGAAGCCCCAGCATTTT.

This chain joins TRBV29-1 and TRBJ1-1; TRBD1 is a possible D gene (5 bases). Germline V gene sequence: CDR1 SQVTM, CDR2 ANQGSEA. The CDR3 covers 14 residues. V was pared by 6 bases and J by 5 bases, with 19 bases between. The chain's CDR3 is CSVHRQSLVTEAFF. CDR3 nucleotide sequence: TGCAGCGTCCACCGACAGTCACTTGTTACTGAAGCTTTCTTT.

The rearrangement links TRBV13 to TRBJ2-1; 13 bases are shared with TRBD2. Germline CDR1 and CDR2: PRHDT and FYEKMQ (reference sequence). Unmatched junction bases numbered 9, after V lost 6 bases and J lost 7 bases. The CDR3 runs 16 residues. For the CDR3, the DNA is TGTGCCAGCAGGTCCCTACTAGCGGGAGGGCTTAATGAGCAGTTCTTC. Protein product: CASRSLLAGGLNEQFF.

The rearrangement links TRBV7-2 to TRBJ2-2, with 9 bases matching TRBD2. Unmatched junction bases numbered 7, after V lost 0 bases and J lost 5 bases. CDR1 and CDR2 from the germline V gene are SGHTA and FQGNSA. The CDR3 length is 17 residues. The CDR3 sequence is CASSLASGSSGTGELFF. As DNA, the CDR3 is TGTGCCAGCAGCTTAGCTAGCGGGAGTTCAGGGACCGGGGAGCTGTTTTTT.

The table lists this clone with a few counts. The chain employs TRBV6-4 and TRBJ1-2, with unresolved D. V was shortened by 2 bases and J by 7 bases, with 8 bases between the two germline ends. This CDR3 contains 12 residues. Germline CDR1 and CDR2: MRHNA and SNTAGT. The CDR3 region is CASSDGGLGYTF. CDR3 nucleotides: TGTGCCAGCAGTGACGGCGGGCTTGGCTACACCTTC.

This clone was recorded at least ten times. The chain joins TRBV6-5 to TRBJ1-5; 8 nucleotides match TRBD1. CDR3 length: 14 residues. Germline V gene lookup returns CDR1 MNHEY and CDR2 SVGAGI. J was trimmed by 9 bases and V by 6 bases; bases with no gene match: 10. This CDR3 is CASRTTGEGRPQHF. DNA of the CDR3: TGTGCCAGCAGAACGACAGGGGAGGGCCGGCCCCAGCATTTT.

The V and J genes are TRBV28 and TRBJ1-5; D unresolved. The germline CDR1 and CDR2 sequences are MDHEN and SYDVKM. CDR3 length: 13 residues. V was cut by 7 bases and J by 0 bases, with 7 bases left in between. Here the CDR3 reads CASKGTSNQPQHF. CDR3 DNA: TGTGCCAGCAAGGGAACTAGCAATCAGCCCCAGCATTTT.